The clone carrying this TCR beta chain showed up many times. One entry per CDR3 protein results from TCRdb running MiXCR on the 5' RACE reads. The sample lists 70,000 or so distinct CDR3 sequences, roughly 4.8% seen once, with approximately 3.6% in the top ten. This specimen belongs to a study of early T cells in non-severe SARS-CoV-2 infection. The junction had 13 bases not matched to a gene; V was cut back by 5 bases and J by 5 bases. Looked up from germline, CDR1 is SGHTA and CDR2 is FQGTGA. This CDR3 spans 16 amino acids. The TCR sequence derives from an adult who was a healthcare worker with PCR-confirmed SARS-CoV-2 infection or an uninfected control (not recorded which). The donor label of this sample is uncertain. The chain carries TRBV7-3 and TRBJ2-5; 8 bases are a match to TRBD2. The specimen comprised whole blood, sampled at baseline. CDR3 region: CASSSGSSQKGETQYF. Written as DNA, the CDR3 is TGTGCCAGCAGCAGCGGGAGCTCTCAAAAGGGGGAGACCCAGTACTTC.